This TCR beta chain was identified during a study of blood T cell repertoires in COVID-19 (dated by TCRdb to the early 2020s). Background on the whole study: Samples covering the acute and convalescent phases of COVID-19 were provided by collaborators in the United States, Italy and Spain. The prospective study material was composed of cDNA or gDNA derived from T cells, B-cell-depleted T cells, or PBMCs. The dataset comprised deeply sampled blood TCRbeta repertoires from subjects exposed to, actively infected with, or recovered from COVID-19. A freely available public database, intended as a resource for researchers studying the immune response to SARS-CoV-2, is where the repertoires were released. The samples were drawn from the first 160 participants of the ongoing ImmuneRACE study and from some 1,300 subjects provided by 6 global collaborators. Nearly every sample came with metadata listing a de-identified subject ID, COVID-19 status, age in years and sex. Where available, HLA class I and class II types were taken from metadata supplied by the sample provider and were not determined by assay-based typing. Broad study findings and their caveats: How much clinical and demographic metadata was included differed by source and by participant, and the metadata was provided uncurated.

Notes on this clone: Its binding antigen is unknown. Base qualities are not recorded, but no much larger clone differs from it by a single base.

In the prospective study, participants were about 18 to 95 years old, resided in about two dozen geographic areas of the United States, and were enrolled through a virtual design. In the prospective study, cohorts were assigned on the basis of participant-reported clinical history obtained from a screening survey and a study questionnaire. Recovered participants in ImmuneRACE Cohort 3 were defined by two consecutive negative NP/OP PCR tests, clearance by a healthcare professional, or resolution of symptoms. In the prospective study, mobile phlebotomists collected whole blood, serum and a nasopharyngeal or oropharyngeal swab from each participant. Over a roughly 2-month period, participants in the prospective study had the option of providing additional blood draws and questionnaires. Before DNA extraction, prospective study blood samples were shipped either frozen or at room temperature. V lost 6 bases and J lost 2 bases; the stretch between them is 14 bases long. CDR1 MDHEN and CDR2 SYDVKM are derived from the germline V gene. The CDR3 has 14 amino acids, counting the end cysteine and phenylalanine. Only CDR3 DNA remains: 42 bases, in frame from the first base.

TCRbeta CDR3 regions were amplified from genomic DNA by means of the immunoSEQ Assay, a bias-controlled multiplex PCR. The original methods were these. The number of nucleated cells in each sample was estimated by amplification of reference gene primers within the assay. To quantify the absolute abundance of each unique TCRbeta CDR3 rearrangement, sequence reads were collapsed and filtered. For each sample, productive Simpson clonality was calculated as the square root of Simpson's diversity index over productive rearrangements. The table was pulled from immuneACCESS by TCRdb, which kept in-frame rearrangements only. Such tables lose some clones; where checked, under half of the loss comes from unresolved V genes, and the rest has no known cause. Clone size and the V and J calls come from that table; the DNA yielded D and trimming. For this sample there are about 180,000 clones; roughly 84% appear just once. Together, the top ten hold roughly 7% of the sample.

The rearrangement combines TRBV28 with TRBJ2-7, with TRBD2 as a weak D call on 6 bases. The receptor comes from a woman in her forties or fifties who had recovered from COVID-19. Sequenced material: PBMCs or T cells enriched from blood (not recorded which). The CDR3: CASSLTGSPYEQYF. The nucleotides are TGTGCCAGCAGCTTAACCGGGAGTCCCTACGAGCAGTACTTC.